The clone carrying this TCR beta chain appeared once. The data are from a study of blood T cell repertoires in COVID-19. In the study overall: Acute-phase and convalescent COVID-19 samples originated in the United States, Italy and Spain. Sources were T cells, B-cell-depleted T cells, or PBMCs; the material itself was cDNA or gDNA.

CDR1 is SNHLY and CDR2 is FYNNEI in the germline V gene. Trimming stripped 6 bases from V and 4 bases from J, with 15 bases between. This CDR3 has 14 residues. Study processing details: From reference gene primer amplification, estimates of nucleated cell counts were derived. Profiled with immunoSEQ multiplex PCR; TCRdb holds only in-frame clones, not every one. The DNA gave D and trimming, while V, J and clone size come from that table. The sample lists about 400,000 clones, roughly 90% occurring once. What was sequenced was PBMCs or T cells enriched from blood (not recorded which). The chain couples TRBV2 to TRBJ1-2; D not certain. The clonotype comes from a woman between 40 and 55 years old with acute COVID-19. The CDR3 DNA follows: TGTGCCAGCAGAAGCCCCTCTTCTGGCTATGGCTACACCTTC. It codes for CASRSPSSGYGYTF.